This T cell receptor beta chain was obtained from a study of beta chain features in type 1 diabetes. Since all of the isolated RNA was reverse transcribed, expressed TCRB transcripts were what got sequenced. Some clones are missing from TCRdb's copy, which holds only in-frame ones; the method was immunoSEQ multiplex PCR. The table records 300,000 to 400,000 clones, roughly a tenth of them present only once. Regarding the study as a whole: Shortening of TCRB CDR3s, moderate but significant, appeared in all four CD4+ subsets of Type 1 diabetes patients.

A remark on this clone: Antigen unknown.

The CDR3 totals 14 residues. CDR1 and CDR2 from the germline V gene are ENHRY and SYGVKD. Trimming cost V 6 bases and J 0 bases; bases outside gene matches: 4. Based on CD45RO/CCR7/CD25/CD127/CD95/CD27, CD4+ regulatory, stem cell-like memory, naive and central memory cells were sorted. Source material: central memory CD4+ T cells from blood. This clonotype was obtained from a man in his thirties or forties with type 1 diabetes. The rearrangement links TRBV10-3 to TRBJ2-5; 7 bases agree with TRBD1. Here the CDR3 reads CAISPGQYQETQYF. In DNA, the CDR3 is TGTGCCATCAGCCCGGGACAGTACCAAGAGACCCAGTACTTC.